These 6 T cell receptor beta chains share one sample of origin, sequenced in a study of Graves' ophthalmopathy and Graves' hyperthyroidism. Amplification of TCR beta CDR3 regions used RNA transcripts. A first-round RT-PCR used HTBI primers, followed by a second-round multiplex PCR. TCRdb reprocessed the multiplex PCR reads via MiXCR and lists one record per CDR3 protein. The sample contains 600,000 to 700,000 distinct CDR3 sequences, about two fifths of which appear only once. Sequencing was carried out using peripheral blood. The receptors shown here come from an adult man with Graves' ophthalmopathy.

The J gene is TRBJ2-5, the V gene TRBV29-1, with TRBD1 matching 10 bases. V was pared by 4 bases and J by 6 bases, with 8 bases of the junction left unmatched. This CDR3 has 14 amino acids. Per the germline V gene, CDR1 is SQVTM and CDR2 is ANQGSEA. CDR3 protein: CSVVGDRGWKTQYF. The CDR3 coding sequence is TGCAGCGTTGTCGGGGACAGGGGCTGGAAGACCCAGTACTTC.

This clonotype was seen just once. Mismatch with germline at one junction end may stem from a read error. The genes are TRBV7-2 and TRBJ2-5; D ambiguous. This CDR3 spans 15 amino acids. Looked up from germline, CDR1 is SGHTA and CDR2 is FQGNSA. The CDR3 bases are TGTGCCAACAGCTTGAACGGACGGAACCAAGAGACCCAGTACTTC. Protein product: CANSLNGRNQETQYF.

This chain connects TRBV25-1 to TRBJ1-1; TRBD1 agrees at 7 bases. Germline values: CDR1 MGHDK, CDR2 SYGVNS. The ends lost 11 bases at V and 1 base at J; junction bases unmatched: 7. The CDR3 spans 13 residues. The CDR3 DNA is TGTGCCTGGAGACGACAGGGGAACACTGAAGCTTTCTTT. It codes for CAWRRQGNTEAFF. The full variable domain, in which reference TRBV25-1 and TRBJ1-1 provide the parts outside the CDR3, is EADIYQTPRYLVIGTGKKITLECSQTMGHDKMYWYQQDPGMELHLIHYSYGVNSTEKGDLSSESTVSRIRTEHFPLTLESARPSHTSQYLCAWRRQGNTEAFFGQGTRLTVV.

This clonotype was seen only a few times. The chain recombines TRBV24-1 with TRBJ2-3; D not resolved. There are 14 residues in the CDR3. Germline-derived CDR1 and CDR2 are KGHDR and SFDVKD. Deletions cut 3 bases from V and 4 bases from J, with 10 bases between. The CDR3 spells CATSDASGADTQYF. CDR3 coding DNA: TGTGCCACCAGTGATGCCTCAGGAGCAGATACGCAGTATTTT.

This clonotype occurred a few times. CDR3 sequence (DNA): TGTGCCAGCAGTCTGTTACTGGAGCAGTACTTC. This translates into CASSLLLEQYF. This sequence joins TRBV12-3 or TRBV12-4 and TRBJ2-7; the D is unclear. The CDR3 length is 11 residues. Trimming removed 5 bases at V and 7 bases at J, with 9 bases between.

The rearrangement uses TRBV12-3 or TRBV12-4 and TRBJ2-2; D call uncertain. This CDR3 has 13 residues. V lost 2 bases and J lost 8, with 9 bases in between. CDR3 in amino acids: CASSLSEGGELFF. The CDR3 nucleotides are TGTGCCAGCAGTTTATCTGAAGGTGGGGAGCTGTTTTTT.